This T cell receptor beta chain comes out of a study of T-cell reconstitution after alpha-beta-depleted transplantation in children. Unique molecular identifiers tagged the TCRbeta library. One entry per CDR3 protein results from TCRdb running MiXCR on the PCR reads. Counted here are around 600,000 distinct CDR3 sequences, around 16% occurring once; the ten biggest clones make up approximately 1%. Trimming took off 3 bases at V and 0 bases at J, with 9 bases between the two ends. The CDR3 has 15 amino acids. This clonotype came up many times. Sequenced here: PBMCs from the stem cell graft donor, sampled from the stem cell graft. J is TRBJ2-1 and V is TRBV12-3 or TRBV12-4; D tentatively fits TRBD1 or TRBD2 (5 bases each). This sequence originates from a human donor who donated a stem cell graft to a child with acute myeloid leukemia. The CDR3 region is CASSFGGGSYNEQFF. The CDR3 region has the DNA TGTGCCAGCAGTTTTGGGGGTGGCTCCTACAATGAGCAGTTCTTC.